The 7 T cell receptor beta chains reported below all come from one sample, sequenced in a study of breast tumors, draining lymph nodes, adjacent tissues. TCRdb independently ran MiXCR on the multiplex PCR reads; one entry per CDR3 protein. Of about 230,000 distinct CDR3 sequences listed, roughly 30% are singletons. Samples came from axillary lymph nodes draining the breast cancer. Sequenced material: axillary lymph node tissue. These TCRs come from a female donor with breast cancer. Some clones in this sample may be carry-over from other donors' samples.

In this sample, this clonotype turned up once. The chain links TRBV7-9 to TRBJ2-5, with 7 bases identical to TRBD1. Germline CDR1 is SEHNR and CDR2 is FQNEAQ (reference sequence). There are 15 residues in the CDR3. Unmatched junction bases numbered 7, after V lost 5 bases and J lost 1 base. The CDR3 region is CASSTGTEFQETQYF. Written as DNA, the CDR3 is TGTGCCAGCAGCACCGGGACAGAATTCCAAGAGACCCAGTACTTC.

There are a few counts of this clonotype. The J gene is TRBJ1-4, the V gene TRBV15; D ambiguous. The germline CDR1 and CDR2 sequences are LNHNV and YYDKDF (reference sequence). The V end was cut by 11 bases, the J end by 4 bases, with 17 bases between. The CDR3 length is 14 residues. CDR3 coding DNA: TGTGCCGCCGGAACTGGGCGGTTTAATGAAAAACTGTTTTTT. This gives the protein CAAGTGRFNEKLFF. Filled out from reference TRBV15 and TRBJ1-4, the complete variable domain reads DAMVIQNPRYQVTQFGKPVTLSCSQTLNHNVMYWYQQKSSQAPKLLFHYYDKDFNNEADTPDNFQSRRPNTSFCFLDIRSPGLGDTAMYLCAAGTGRFNEKLFFGSGTQLSVL.

This clonotype has a count of ten or more. The CDR3 nucleotides are TGTGCCTGGAGATGGGGAGGCGAGCAGTACTTC. This gives the protein CAWRWGGEQYF. The gene calls are TRBV30 and TRBJ2-7; D possibly corresponds to TRBD2 (6 bases). V lost 3 bases, J lost 6 bases, and 9 bases lay in between. The length of the CDR3 is 11 residues. The germline V gene has CDR1 GTSNPN and CDR2 SVGIG (reference sequence).

This clonotype occurred many times. The CDR3 DNA is TGTGCCAGCAGCTCGTTAGCGGAGTCCTACAATGAGCAGTTCTTC. It specifies CASSSLAESYNEQFF. The V and J genes are TRBV7-2 and TRBJ2-1, with a possible D match to TRBD2 (6 bases). This CDR3 is 15 amino acids long. Germline loops: CDR1 SGHTA, CDR2 FQGNSA. With 4 bases removed from V and 1 base from J, the gap between germline ends came to 11 bases.

This clonotype came up once. At one boundary the junction diverges from the germline segment, which might be a read error. This chain joins TRBV6-6 and TRBJ2-5, with 9 positions matching TRBD2. CDR3 length: 16 amino acids. Germline V gene lookup returns CDR1 MNHNY and CDR2 SVGAGI (reference sequence). CDR3 region: CASSHSFLAGKETQYF. In DNA form, the CDR3 reads TGTGCCAGCAGTCACTCTTTTCTAGCGGGGAAAGAGACCCAGTACTTC.

This chain connects TRBV2 to TRBJ2-2; TRBD2 agrees at 8 bases. J gave up 3 bases and V 7 bases, and 19 bases lay outside the gene matches. The CDR3 is 19 residues long. Germline V gene sequence: CDR1 SNHLY, CDR2 FYNNEI. The CDR3 loop is CASKSLAELRNLDTGELFF. Written as DNA, the CDR3 is TGTGCCAGCAAGTCACTAGCGGAACTCAGGAATTTGGACACCGGGGAGCTGTTTTTT.

This clonotype was observed a few times. This could be a read error, since a much larger clone is one nucleotide away. This is likely a read error, given that the CDR3 carries no conserved phenylalanine or tryptophan at its end. CDR3 region: CASSLALLATTYEQYL. In DNA, the CDR3 is TGTGCCAGCAGCTTAGCCCTTCTAGCGACTACCTACGAGCAGTACCTC. V is TRBV7-2 and J is TRBJ2-7, with D maybe TRBD2 (6 bases). The CDR3 loop spans 16 amino acids. Germline assignment: CDR1 SGHTA and CDR2 FQGNSA. V lost 0 bases to trimming and J lost 2 bases, with 14 bases between them.